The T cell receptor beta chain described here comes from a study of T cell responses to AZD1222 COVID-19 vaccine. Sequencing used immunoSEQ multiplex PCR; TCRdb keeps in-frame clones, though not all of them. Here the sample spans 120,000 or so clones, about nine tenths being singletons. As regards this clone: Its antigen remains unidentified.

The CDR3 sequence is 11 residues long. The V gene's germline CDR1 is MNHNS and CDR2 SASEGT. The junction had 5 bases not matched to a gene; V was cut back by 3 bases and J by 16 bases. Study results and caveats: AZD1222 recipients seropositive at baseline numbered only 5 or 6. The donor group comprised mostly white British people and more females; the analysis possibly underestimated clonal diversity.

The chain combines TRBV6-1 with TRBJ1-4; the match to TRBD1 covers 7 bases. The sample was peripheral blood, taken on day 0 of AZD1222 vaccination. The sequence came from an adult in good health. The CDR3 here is CASSDQGDAFF. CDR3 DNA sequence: TGTGCCAGCAGTGATCAGGGGGACGCGTTTTTT.